The entry below gives a single TCR beta chain sequence along with its context. Its antigen remains unknown. Stability of Graves' hyperthyroidism was defined as absent ophthalmopathy progression within 18 months. The study excluded patients with uncontrolled infection, other autoimmune disease, pregnancy or lactation. The diagnostic basis comprised clinical symptoms, serum thyroxine and TRAb, thyroid ultrasound and orbital computed tomography. From RNA transcripts, TCR beta CDR3 regions were amplified. Initially, a first-round RT-PCR of the TCR CDR3 employed the HTBI primer set. One entry per CDR3 protein, called by TCRdb with MiXCR from the multiplex PCR reads. Among roughly 400,000 distinct CDR3 sequences listed, approximately 25% were seen once. Germline assignment: CDR1 MDHEN and CDR2 SYDVKM. This CDR3 has 14 residues. The junction had 2 bases not matched to a gene; V was cut back by 1 base and J by 6 bases.

This sample stems from a study of T cells in Graves' hyperthyroidism and ophthalmopathy. Study results and caveats: Stable hyperthyroidism and ophthalmopathy were separated using 13 V-J signatures.

The receptor's source is a man between 50 and 59 years old with Graves' hyperthyroidism. Sequences were obtained from blood. The chain recombines TRBV28 with TRBJ1-5; 8 nucleotides align to TRBD1. In DNA, the CDR3 is TGTGCCAGCAGTTTATTTACAGGGGGTCAGCCCCAGCATTTT. Amino acid sequence: CASSLFTGGQPQHF.